The sequence of this T cell receptor (beta chain) was determined in a study of T cell responses to AZD1222 COVID-19 vaccine. Regarding the study as a whole: Repertoire samples came only from after the peak T cell response. The donors showed a predominance of white British ancestry and of females, with possible underestimation of clonal diversity.

TCRdb's copy holds only in-frame clones and misses some; the assay was immunoSEQ multiplex PCR. Of some 190,000 clones listed, 80% to 90% were seen once; the top ten hold approximately 7.7%. Germline V gives CDR1 SGHNT, CDR2 YYREEE (reference sequence). V gave up 1 base and J gave up 8 bases, with 15 bases separating them. The CDR3 is made up of 15 amino acids. A note on this clone: What it recognizes is unknown.

This receptor was obtained from an adult in good health. The sample was peripheral blood, taken on day 0 of AZD1222 vaccination. The chain joins TRBV5-4 to TRBJ1-4; possibly TRBD1 for D (6 bases). This chain's CDR3 is CASSLQQGVVEKLFF. CDR3 nucleotides: TGTGCCAGCAGCTTGCAACAGGGAGTGGTGGAAAAACTGTTTTTT.